Here is one T cell receptor beta chain with its context. Per the germline V gene, CDR1 is SQVTM and CDR2 is ANQGSEA. CDR3 size: 14 residues. Trimming at V came to 7 bases and at J to 6 bases, leaving 10 bases not matched to a gene. These data come from a study of blood T cell repertoires in COVID-19. Study-level information: Samples representing acute and convalescent COVID-19 were sourced from the United States, Italy and Spain.

Original analysis: Reference gene primer amplification gave estimated nucleated cell counts. Only in-frame clones appear in the TCRdb table, and some are missing; sequencing was by immunoSEQ multiplex PCR. V and J calls plus clone size are reproduced from that table; the DNA served to infer D and trimming. Of fewer than 70,000 clones in the sample, around 89% are singletons; the top ten hold approximately 2.9%. Sample: peripheral blood. This sequence originates from a man aged 50-60 years with acute or convalescent COVID-19. The V gene is TRBV29-1, the J gene TRBJ2-3; 10 bases are a match to TRBD1. CDR3 region: CSGSRTGGADTQYF. CDR3 coding DNA: TGCAGCGGCTCCCGGACAGGGGGGGCCGATACGCAGTATTTT.